The clone carrying this TCR beta chain was recorded a few times. Here immunoSEQ multiplex PCR was the method, and the copy in TCRdb shows in-frame clones only, minus some. The table has more than 250,000 clones, around 84% seen once. V lost 0 bases and J 4 bases, leaving 17 bases between the germline ends. Germline V CDR1 and CDR2: SGHRS, YFSETQ. This CDR3 spans 16 amino acids. Exposed volunteers were people who met a COVID-19 case within 2 weeks before study entry. The sample belongs to a study of blood T cell repertoires in COVID-19. This receptor was obtained from a man aged 35-49 years who had been exposed to COVID-19. What was sequenced was PBMCs or T cells enriched from blood (not recorded which). The chain joins TRBV5-1 to TRBJ2-7; possibly TRBD2 for D (6 bases). The CDR3 reads CASSLGSGGAVYEQYF. The CDR3, as DNA: TGCGCCAGCAGCTTGGGGTCAGGAGGGGCGGTTTACGAGCAGTACTTC.